The clone carrying this T cell receptor (beta chain) was seen only a few times. This table comes from immunoSEQ multiplex PCR, and its TCRdb copy is limited to in-frame clones, with some not included. The table records about 270,000 clones, 75% to 90% of them present only once. Donors were grouped by their self-reported clinical history. Cohort 3 donors were reported recovered after two negative PCRs, clearance, or symptom resolution. The sample belongs to a study of blood T cell repertoires in COVID-19. In the study overall: The United States, Italy and Spain supplied acute and convalescent COVID-19 samples.

J gave up 8 bases and V 2 bases, and 10 bases lay outside the gene matches. CDR3 length equals 16 residues. Germline CDR1 SNHLY, CDR2 FYNNEI. Sequenced input: PBMCs or T cells enriched from blood (not recorded which). The V call is TRBV2, the J call TRBJ2-1, with 9 bases identical to TRBD2. This TCR was sampled from a woman between 18 and 30 years old who had recovered from COVID-19. The CDR3 here is CASSEFVGLASHEQFF. CDR3 nucleotides: TGTGCCAGCAGTGAATTTGTGGGACTAGCCTCCCATGAGCAGTTCTTC.